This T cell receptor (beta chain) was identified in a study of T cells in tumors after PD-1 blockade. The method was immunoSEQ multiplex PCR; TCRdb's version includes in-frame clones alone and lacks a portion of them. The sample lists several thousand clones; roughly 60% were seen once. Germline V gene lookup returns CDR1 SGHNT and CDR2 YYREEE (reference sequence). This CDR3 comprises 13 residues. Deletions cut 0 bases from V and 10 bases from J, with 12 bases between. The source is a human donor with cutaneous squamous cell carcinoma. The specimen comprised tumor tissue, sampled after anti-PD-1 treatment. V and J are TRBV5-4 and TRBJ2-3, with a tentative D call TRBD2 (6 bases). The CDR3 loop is CASSLGGVGPQYF. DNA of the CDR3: TGTGCCAGCAGCTTGGGGGGGGTCGGCCCGCAGTATTTT.